Listed below are T cell receptor beta chains from one sample, sequenced in a study of cytomegalovirus exposure and HLA in healthy donors. Profiled with immunoSEQ multiplex PCR; TCRdb holds only in-frame clones, not every one. The sample carries 200,000 to 250,000 clones, about 77% recorded once. Specimen: PBMCs. Source of these receptors: a young woman in good health and CMV-seronegative. CDR3s include the opening cysteine and the closing phenylalanine or tryptophan. Each record gives: clone size, V gene, J gene, D gene, CDR3 DNA, CDR3 protein. A D gene is named only where the DNA matches it firmly. Clone size, where shown, is once, few, many, or a class for clones that have expanded.

>.|TRBV7-2|TRBJ1-6|TRBD1
TGTGCCAGCAGGGTACAGGGGAGTTCCTATAATTCACCCCTCCACTTT
CASRVQGSSYNSPLHF
>.|TRBV4-1|TRBJ1-1|TRBD1
TGCGCCAGCAGCCAATCCCCCGGAACGGGACAGGGATTGAACACTGAAGCTTTCTTT
CASSQSPGTGQGLNTEAFF
>.|TRBV7-9|TRBJ1-2|.
TGTGCCAGCCGGCGGTCTAACTATGGCTACACCTTC
CASRRSNYGYTF
>.|TRBV18|TRBJ1-2|.
TGTGCCAGCTCACCAAGACAGGAGCCTAACTATGGCTACACCTTC
CASSPRQEPNYGYTF
>.|TRBV6-5|TRBJ1-2|TRBD1
TGTGCCAGCAGTTACCGGGGACAGTTCTATGGCTACACCTTC
CASSYRGQFYGYTF
>once|TRBV5-4|TRBJ1-6|TRBD1
TGTGCCAGCAGCTTGGGCCGGGACAGGGATTCACCCCTCCACTTT
CASSLGRDRDSPLHF
>.|TRBV11-2|TRBJ2-7|.
TGTGCCAGCAGCTTAGCCTTTTACGAGCAGTACTTC
CASSLAFYEQYF
>.|TRBV6-6|TRBJ2-5|TRBD2
TGTGCCAGCAGTTACGCAGTAGCGGGAAGAGAGACCCAGTACTTC
CASSYAVAGRETQYF
>.|TRBV6-5|TRBJ2-1|.
TGTGCCATGGGGGCCGATAGCCTCTACAATGAGCAGTTCTTC
CAMGADSLYNEQFF
>.|TRBV11-3|TRBJ2-5|TRBD2
TGTGCCAGCAGCCGGCGGGCGGGAGGAGAGCAGTACTTC
CASSRRAGGEQYF
>.|TRBV2|TRBJ2-7|TRBD2
TGTGCCAGCAGTGAACTGGTACCCGGGGGGTACGAGCAGTACTTC
CASSELVPGGYEQYF
>few|TRBV6-6|TRBJ2-7|.
TGTGCCAGCAGCCACTACGAGCAGTACTTC
CASSHYEQYF
>.|TRBV6-4|TRBJ1-2|TRBD1
TGTGCCAGCAGTGATGGCGCCGGGACAGGTAGCTATGGCTACACCTTC
CASSDGAGTGSYGYTF
>few|TRBV30|TRBJ1-1|.
TGTGCCTCCAGAAACCAGGGCACTGAAGCTTTCTTT
CASRNQGTEAFF
>.|TRBV2|TRBJ1-4|.
TGTGCCAGCAGTCCCGTCCCTAATGAAAAACTGTTTTTT
CASSPVPNEKLFF
>once|TRBV29-1|TRBJ2-7|TRBD1
TGCAGCGCCCGGGACAGCTCCTACGAGCAGTACTTC
CSARDSSYEQYF
>.|TRBV5-1|TRBJ2-1|TRBD2
TGCGCCAGCAGCTGGGGTACTAGCGGGGGGGCACGGAATGAGCAGTTCTTC
CASSWGTSGGARNEQFF
>.|TRBV5-1|TRBJ1-2|.
TGCGCCAGCAGCTCCCCACCAGATGGCTACACCTTC
CASSSPPDGYTF
>few|TRBV5-1|TRBJ2-1|TRBD2
TGCGCCAGCACCCCTAGCGGGGGTTACAATGAGCAGTTCTTC
CASTPSGGYNEQFF
>.|TRBV5-1|TRBJ2-7|TRBD2
TGCGCCAGCAGCACGGGACTAGCGGGGGATGAGTACGAGCAGTACTTC
CASSTGLAGDEYEQYF
>once|TRBV29-1|TRBJ1-2|.
TGCAGCGTTGAAAGTGGGCAGGACTACACCTTC
CSVESGQDYTF
>once|TRBV19|TRBJ2-5|.
TGTGCCAGTAGTTCCCCGGGCAGGGTGGGCCAAGAGACCCAGTACTTC
CASSSPGRVGQETQYF
>.|TRBV5-6|TRBJ1-2|TRBD1
TGTGCCAGCAGCTCCCTGGAATCGACAGGGGGAGGCTATGGCTACACCTTC
CASSSLESTGGGYGYTF
>.|TRBV27|TRBJ2-5|.
TGTGCCAGCAGTTTAAGTTGGCAGCGGCAAGAGACCCAGTACTTC
CASSLSWQRQETQYF
>.|TRBV6-5|TRBJ1-3|.
TGTGCCAGCAGTGAAAGGGGCGGTGGAAACACCATATATTTT
CASSERGGGNTIYF
>.|TRBV29-1|TRBJ2-7|TRBD2
TGCAGCGTTGACCTTCCCGGGACTAGCGCCTACGAGCAGTACTTC
CSVDLPGTSAYEQYF
>.|TRBV6-1|TRBJ2-1|.
TGTGCCAGCAGTGGGGGGGGCGGGAACCTTGAGCAGTTCTTC
CASSGGGGNLEQFF
>.|TRBV7-9|TRBJ1-1|TRBD1
TGTGCCAGCAGCTTGAACAGGGGGCGGGGTGAAGCTTTCTTT
CASSLNRGRGEAFF
>.|TRBV29-1|TRBJ1-2|.
TGCAGCGCCTGGAGAGATGGCTACACCTTC
CSAWRDGYTF
>few|TRBV5-1|TRBJ2-1|TRBD2
TGCGCCAGCAGCTTGGTAATTAGCGGGAGCAATGAGCAGTTCTTC
CASSLVISGSNEQFF
>.|TRBV19|TRBJ1-2|.
TGTGCCAGTGCAACAGGGAGCTATGGCTACACCTTC
CASATGSYGYTF